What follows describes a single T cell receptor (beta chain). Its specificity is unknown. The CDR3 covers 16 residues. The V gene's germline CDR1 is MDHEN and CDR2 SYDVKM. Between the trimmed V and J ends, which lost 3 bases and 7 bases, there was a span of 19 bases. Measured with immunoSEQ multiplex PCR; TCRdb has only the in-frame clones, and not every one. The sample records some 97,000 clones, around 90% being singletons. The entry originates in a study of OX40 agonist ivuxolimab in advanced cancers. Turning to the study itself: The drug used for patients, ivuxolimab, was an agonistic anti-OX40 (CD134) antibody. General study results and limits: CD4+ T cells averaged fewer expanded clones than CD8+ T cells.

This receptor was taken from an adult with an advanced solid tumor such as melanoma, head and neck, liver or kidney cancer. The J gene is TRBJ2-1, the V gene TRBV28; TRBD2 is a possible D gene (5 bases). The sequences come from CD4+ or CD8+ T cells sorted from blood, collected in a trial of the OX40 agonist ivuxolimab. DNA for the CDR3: TGTGCCAGCAGTTTGAGCTCAGGACTCGATGGTAATGAGCAGTTCTTC. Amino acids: CASSLSSGLDGNEQFF. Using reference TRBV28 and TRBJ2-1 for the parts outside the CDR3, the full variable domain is DVKVTQSSRYLVKRTGEKVFLECVQDMDHENMFWYRQDPGLGLRLIYFSYDVKMKEKGDIPEGYSVSREKKERFSLILESASTNQTSMYLCASSLSSGLDGNEQFFGPGTRLTVL.